This T cell receptor (beta chain) originates from a study of control samples from healthy donors and cancer patients. This clone was seen a handful of times. Clones were sequenced by immunoSEQ multiplex PCR, and TCRdb holds only the in-frame ones, with some missing. The sample yields approximately 70,000 clones, approximately 80% seen once. The source material was blood. The receptor was isolated from a man in his fifties in good health.

The CDR3 reads CASSYSTYEQYF. CDR3 in DNA: TGTGCCAGCAGCTATTCTACCTACGAGCAGTACTTC. This chain joins TRBV12-3 or TRBV12-4 and TRBJ2-7; D gene uncertain. V lost 6 bases to trimming and J lost 2 bases, with 8 bases between them. The length of the CDR3 is 12 residues.